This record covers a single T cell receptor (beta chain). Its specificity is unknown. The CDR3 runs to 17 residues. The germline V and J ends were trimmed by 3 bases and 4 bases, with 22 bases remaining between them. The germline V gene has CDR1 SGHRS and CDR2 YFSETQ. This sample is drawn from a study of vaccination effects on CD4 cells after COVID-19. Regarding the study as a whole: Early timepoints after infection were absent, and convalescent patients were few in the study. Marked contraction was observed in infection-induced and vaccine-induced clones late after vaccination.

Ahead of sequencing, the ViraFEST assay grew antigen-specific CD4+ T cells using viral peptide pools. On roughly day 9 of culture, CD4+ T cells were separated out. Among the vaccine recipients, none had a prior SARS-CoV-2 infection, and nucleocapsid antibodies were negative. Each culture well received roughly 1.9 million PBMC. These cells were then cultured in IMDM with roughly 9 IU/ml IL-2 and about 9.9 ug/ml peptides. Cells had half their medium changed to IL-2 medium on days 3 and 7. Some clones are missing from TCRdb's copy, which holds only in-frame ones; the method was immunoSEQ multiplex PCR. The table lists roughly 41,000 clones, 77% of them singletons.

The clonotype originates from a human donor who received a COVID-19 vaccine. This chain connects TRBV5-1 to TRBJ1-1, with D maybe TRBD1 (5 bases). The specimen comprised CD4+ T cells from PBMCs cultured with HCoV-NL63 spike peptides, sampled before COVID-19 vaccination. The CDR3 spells CASSSLGAGKGFTEAFF. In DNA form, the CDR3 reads TGCGCCAGCAGCTCACTAGGGGCAGGGAAGGGTTTCACTGAAGCTTTCTTT.